This record looks at one T cell receptor (beta chain) sequence and its context. Its antigen is undetermined. The sample belongs to a study of cytomegalovirus exposure and HLA in healthy donors. Primers: 60 Vbeta forward and 13 Jbeta reverse. Generated by immunoSEQ multiplex PCR, the TCRdb table keeps only in-frame clones and is missing some. The table records some 96,000 clones, roughly four fifths of them present only once. Findings of the study overall: Generally TCR sequences proved uncommon, though certain public TCRs appeared in numerous donors. Accurate prediction of most subjects' HLA-A and HLA-B alleles from TCR beta sequences was reported.

V dropped 6 bases and J dropped 6 bases, with 15 bases sitting between them. Germline assignment: CDR1 MNHEY and CDR2 SVGAGI. The CDR3 consists of 14 residues. The material sequenced was PBMCs. The chain links TRBV6-5 to TRBJ1-5; tentative D call: TRBD1 (6 bases). This TCR came from a female donor in good health and CMV-seronegative. The CDR3 loop is CASSPGHSGQPQHF. The CDR3, as DNA: TGTGCCAGCAGCCCGGGACACTCGGGTCAGCCCCAGCATTTT.